Listed below are T cell receptor beta chains from one sample, sequenced in a study of radiation and T cells in renal cell carcinoma. This table comes from immunoSEQ multiplex PCR, and its TCRdb copy is limited to in-frame clones, with some not included. The sample includes some 25,000 clones, over 45% of them seen just once. This material consisted of tumor tissue, taken from a patient whose treatment was nephrectomy without radiotherapy. These receptors all stem from a man in his forties with renal cell carcinoma. Both conserved end residues are part of each CDR3. D genes are given only for firm matches. Size values are once, few and many counts, or a class for expanded clones, and some rows have none.

d_call,j_call,clone_size,v_call,cdr3_aa,cdr3_nt
TRBD2,TRBJ2-3,few,TRBV5-1,CASSDGGGVDTQYF,TGCGCCAGCAGCGATGGCGGGGGTGTAGATACGCAGTATTTT
.,TRBJ1-1,.,TRBV9,CASNLLQGTEAFF,TGTGCCAGCAATCTTTTGCAGGGCACTGAAGCTTTCTTT
.,TRBJ2-1,.,TRBV5-1,CASSVTVNNEQFF,TGCGCCAGCAGCGTGACGGTCAACAATGAGCAGTTCTTC
.,TRBJ2-1,few,TRBV5-6,CASSYGWNEQFF,TGTGCCAGCAGCTACGGGTGGAATGAGCAGTTCTTC
.,TRBJ1-5,.,TRBV4-2,CASRGSLGQPQHF,TGTGCCAGCAGGGGGTCCCTCGGGCAGCCCCAGCATTTT
TRBD2,TRBJ2-7,.,TRBV7-8,CASRSGLADTYEQYF,TGTGCCAGCAGGTCGGGACTAGCGGATACCTACGAGCAGTACTTC
.,TRBJ2-3,.,TRBV5-6,CASSLVASSGDTQYF,TGTGCCAGCAGCTTGGTGGCTTCGTCAGGAGATACGCAGTATTTT
.,TRBJ1-3,few,TRBV9,CASSPPGLTSGNTIYF,TGTGCCAGCAGCCCCCCGGGGCTAACCTCTGGAAACACCATATATTTT
.,TRBJ1-4,.,TRBV6-5,CASSFGGASGKLFF,TGTGCCAGCAGTTTCGGGGGCGCATCGGGAAAACTGTTTTTT
.,TRBJ2-5,.,TRBV7-2,CASSSGGGERETQYF,TGTGCCAGCAGCTCCGGAGGGGGGGAAAGGGAGACCCAGTACTTC